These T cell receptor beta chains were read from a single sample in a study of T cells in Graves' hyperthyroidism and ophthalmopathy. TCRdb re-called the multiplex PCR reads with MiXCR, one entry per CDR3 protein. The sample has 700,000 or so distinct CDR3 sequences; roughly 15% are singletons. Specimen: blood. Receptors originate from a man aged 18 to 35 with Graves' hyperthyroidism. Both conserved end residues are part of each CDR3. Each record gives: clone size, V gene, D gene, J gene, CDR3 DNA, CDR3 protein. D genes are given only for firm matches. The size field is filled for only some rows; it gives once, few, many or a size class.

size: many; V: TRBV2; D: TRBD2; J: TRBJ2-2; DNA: TGTGCCAGCAGTTGGACTAGCGGGAGAGGCACCGGGGAGCTGTTTTTT; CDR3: CASSWTSGRGTGELFF
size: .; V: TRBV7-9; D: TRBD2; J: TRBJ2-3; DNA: TGTGCCAGCAGCTTAGATAGCGGGAGGGCAGATACGCAGTATTTT; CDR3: CASSLDSGRADTQYF
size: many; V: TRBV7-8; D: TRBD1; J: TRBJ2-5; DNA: TGTGCCAGCAGCCTAGGACAGGTGGGGATGGAGACCCAGTACTTC; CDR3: CASSLGQVGMETQYF
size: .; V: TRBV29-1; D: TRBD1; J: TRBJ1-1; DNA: TGCAGCGTCGAACAGGGGGCTGAAGCTTTCTTT; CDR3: CSVEQGAEAFF
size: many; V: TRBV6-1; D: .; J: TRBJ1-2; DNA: TGTGCCAGCAGTCCCAAGGGCGTAAACTATGGCTACACCTTC; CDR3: CASSPKGVNYGYTF
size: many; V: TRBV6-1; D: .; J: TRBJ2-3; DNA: TGTGCCAGCACCGAGTACATGCTCACAGATACGCAGTATTTT; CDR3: CASTEYMLTDTQYF
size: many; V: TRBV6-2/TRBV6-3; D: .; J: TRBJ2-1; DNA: TGTGCCAGCAGTTCGGACAGTGAGCAGTTCTTC; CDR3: CASSSDSEQFF
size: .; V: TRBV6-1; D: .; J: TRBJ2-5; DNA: TGTGCCAGCAGGGGGCCCGCAGAGACCCAGTACTTC; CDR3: CASRGPAETQYF
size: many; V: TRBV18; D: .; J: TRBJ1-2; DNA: TGTGCCAGCTCGCCTTCCGACGGTGGCTATGGCTACACCTTC; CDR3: CASSPSDGGYGYTF
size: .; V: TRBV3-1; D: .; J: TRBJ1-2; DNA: TGTGCCAGCAGCCAAACACGCTATGGCTACACCTTC; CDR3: CASSQTRYGYTF
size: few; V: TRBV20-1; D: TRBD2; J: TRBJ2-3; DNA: TGCAGTGCTAATTCCGGGAGGGCGACAGATACGCAGTATTTT; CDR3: CSANSGRATDTQYF
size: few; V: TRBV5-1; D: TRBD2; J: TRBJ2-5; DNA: TGCGCCAGCAGCCCCTTATTAGCGGGAGAGGAGACCCAGTACTTC; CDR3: CASSPLLAGEETQYF
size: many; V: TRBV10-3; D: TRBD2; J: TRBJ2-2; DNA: TGTGCCATCCTACGAGGGACTAGCGGGAACACCGGGGAGCTGTTTTTT; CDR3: CAILRGTSGNTGELFF
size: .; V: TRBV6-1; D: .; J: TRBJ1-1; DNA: TGTGCCAGCAGTCATTCCGGGGGGTCCACTGAAGCTTTCTTT; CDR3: CASSHSGGSTEAFF
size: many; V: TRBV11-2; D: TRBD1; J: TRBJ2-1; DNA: TGTGCCAGCAGCTCCCCAGGGGGCTACAATGAGCAGTTCTTC; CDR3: CASSSPGGYNEQFF
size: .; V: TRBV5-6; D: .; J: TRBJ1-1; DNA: TGTGCCAGCAGCGCGGGCGAAGACCGAGCTTTCTTT; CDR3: CASSAGEDRAFF
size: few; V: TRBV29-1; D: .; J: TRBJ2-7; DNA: TGCAGCGTTGGGGGTTACGAGCAGTACTTC; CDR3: CSVGGYEQYF
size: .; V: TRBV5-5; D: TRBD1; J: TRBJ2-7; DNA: TGTGCCAGCAGCTTGGTACAGGGGAGCCTCGACGAGCAGTACTTC; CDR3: CASSLVQGSLDEQYF
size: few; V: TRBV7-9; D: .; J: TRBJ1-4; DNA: TGTGCCAGCAGCTTAGAAAACAGCATAACTAATGAAAAACTGTTTTTT; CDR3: CASSLENSITNEKLFF
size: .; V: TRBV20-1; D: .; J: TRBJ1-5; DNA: TGCAGTGCTAGACCCACAAGGGAGCGACGTCAGCCCCAGCATTTT; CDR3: CSARPTRERRQPQHF
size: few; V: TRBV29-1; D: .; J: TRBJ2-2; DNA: TGCAGCGTAAGGGGTTACGGGGAGCTGTTTTTT; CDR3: CSVRGYGELFF
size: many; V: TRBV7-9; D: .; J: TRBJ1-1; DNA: TGTGCCAGCAGCTTAGTCCTTGCAGCGAACACTGAAGCTTTCTTT; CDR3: CASSLVLAANTEAFF
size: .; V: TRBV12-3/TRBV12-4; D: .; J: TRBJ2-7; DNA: TGTGCCAGCAGTTTTAGACGTGCCGAGCAGTACTTC; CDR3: CASSFRRAEQYF
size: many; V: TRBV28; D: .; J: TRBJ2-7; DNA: TGTGCCAGCAGTGCAACGGGGATATGGCCTTACGAGCAGTACTTC; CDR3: CASSATGIWPYEQYF
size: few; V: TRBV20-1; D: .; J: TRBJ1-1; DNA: TGCAGTGCTAGAGATAGTGGCAGGGGCCTGAACACTGAAGCTTTCTTT; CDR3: CSARDSGRGLNTEAFF
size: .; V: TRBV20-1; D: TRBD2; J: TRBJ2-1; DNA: TGCAGTGCTTACTCCTCGACTAGCGGGAACGGCGATGAGCAGTTCTTC; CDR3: CSAYSSTSGNGDEQFF
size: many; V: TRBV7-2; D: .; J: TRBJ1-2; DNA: TGTGCCAGCAGCTTAGGGGGAATTGAGGTGGATGGCTACACCTTC; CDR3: CASSLGGIEVDGYTF
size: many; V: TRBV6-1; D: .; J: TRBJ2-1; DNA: TGTGCCAGCAGCCCCGGAGGGAACAATGAGCAGTTCTTC; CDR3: CASSPGGNNEQFF
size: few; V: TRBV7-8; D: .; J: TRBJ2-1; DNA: TGTGCCAGCAGCGTACGAGCAGGTGCCTACAATGAGCAGTTCTTC; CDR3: CASSVRAGAYNEQFF
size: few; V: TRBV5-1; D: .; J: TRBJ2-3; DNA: TGCGCCAGCAGAGATAGGGGCGTAGATACGCAGTATTTT; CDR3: CASRDRGVDTQYF
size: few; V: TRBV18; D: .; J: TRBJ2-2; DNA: TGTGCCAGCTCACCAGAGGGTTTGAGCACCGGGGAGCTGTTTTTT; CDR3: CASSPEGLSTGELFF
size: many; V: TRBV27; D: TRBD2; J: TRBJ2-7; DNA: TGTGCCAGCGGCCGTTCTAGCGGATCCTACGAGCAGTACTTC; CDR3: CASGRSSGSYEQYF
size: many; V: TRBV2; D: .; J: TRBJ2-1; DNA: TGTGCCAGCAGTTGGCTAGTTGAAGACTCTGAGCAGTTCTTC; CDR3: CASSWLVEDSEQFF
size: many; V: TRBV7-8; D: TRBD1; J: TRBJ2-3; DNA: TGTGCCAGCAGCTACATACAGGGGGCGCGGGCAGATACGCAGTATTTT; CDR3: CASSYIQGARADTQYF
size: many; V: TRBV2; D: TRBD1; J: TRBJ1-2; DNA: TGTGCCAGCAGTGAAGTCCGACAGGGTTATGGCTACACCTTC; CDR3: CASSEVRQGYGYTF
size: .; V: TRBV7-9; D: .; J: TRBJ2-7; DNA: TGTGCCAGCAGTCCCCGGGGCAGGTCAAGCTACGAGCAGTACTTC; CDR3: CASSPRGRSSYEQYF
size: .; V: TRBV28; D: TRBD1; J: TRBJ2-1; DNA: TGTGCCAGCAGTCGGGACAGGGTTCGGAATGAGCAGTTCTTC; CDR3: CASSRDRVRNEQFF
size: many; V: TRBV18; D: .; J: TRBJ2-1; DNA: TGTGCCAGCTCACCCCAAGTGGCGGGGGCCAGTGAGCAGTTCTTC; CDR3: CASSPQVAGASEQFF
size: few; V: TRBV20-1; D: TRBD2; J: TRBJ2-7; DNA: TGCAGTGCTAGAGATCTGGGACTAGCGGGAGAGGATGAGCAGTACTTC; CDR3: CSARDLGLAGEDEQYF
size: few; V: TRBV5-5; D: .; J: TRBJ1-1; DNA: TGTGCCAGCAGATCCGACAGTTCCACTGAAGCTTTCTTT; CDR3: CASRSDSSTEAFF
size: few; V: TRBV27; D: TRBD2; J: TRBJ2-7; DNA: TGTGCCAGCAGACCCAGCGGGAGTCCCTCCTACGAGCAGTACTTC; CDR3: CASRPSGSPSYEQYF
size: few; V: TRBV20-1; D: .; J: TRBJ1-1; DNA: TGCAGTGCCCTTTGGGGTAACACTGAAGCTTTCTTT; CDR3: CSALWGNTEAFF
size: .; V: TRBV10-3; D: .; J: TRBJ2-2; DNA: TGTGCCATCAGCGGGCCCCCCGGCACCGGGGAGCTGTTTTTT; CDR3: CAISGPPGTGELFF
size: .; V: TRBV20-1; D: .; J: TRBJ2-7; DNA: TGCAGTGCAGTGGGGGGTAAAGGGGGCTCCTACGAGCAGTACTTC; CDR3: CSAVGGKGGSYEQYF
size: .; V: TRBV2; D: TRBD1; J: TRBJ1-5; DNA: TGTGCCAGCACTACCAGGGGGCCCAATCAGCCCCAGCATTTT; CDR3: CASTTRGPNQPQHF
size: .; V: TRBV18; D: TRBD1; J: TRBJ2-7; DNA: TGTGCCAGCTCACCGAGACAGGGTAGGGGCTACGAGCAGTACTTC; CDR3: CASSPRQGRGYEQYF
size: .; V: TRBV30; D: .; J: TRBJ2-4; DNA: TGTGCCTGGAGCGATTGGGGGGAGGACGACATTCAGTACTTC; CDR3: CAWSDWGEDDIQYF
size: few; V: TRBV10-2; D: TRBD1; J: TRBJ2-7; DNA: TGCGCCAGCAGTGAAGGACCCGGGACAGGGTCCTACGAGCAGTACTTC; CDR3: CASSEGPGTGSYEQYF
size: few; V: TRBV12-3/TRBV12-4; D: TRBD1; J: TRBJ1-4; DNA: TGTGCCAGCAGTAGTGGGACAGAGCCAACTAATGAAAAACTGTTTTTT; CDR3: CASSSGTEPTNEKLFF
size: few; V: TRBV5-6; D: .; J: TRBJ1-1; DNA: TGTGCCAGCAGCCGGGACGGAAGCTCCTTGAACACTGAAGCTTTCTTT; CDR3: CASSRDGSSLNTEAFF
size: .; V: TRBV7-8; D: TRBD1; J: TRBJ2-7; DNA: TGTGCCAGCAGCCCTTATCACGGACAGGGGAGTACCTACGAGCAGTACTTC; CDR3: CASSPYHGQGSTYEQYF
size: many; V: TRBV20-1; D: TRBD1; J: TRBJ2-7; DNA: TGCAGTGCTAGAGTTGGGACAGGGCCTGGCGAGCAGTACTTC; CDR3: CSARVGTGPGEQYF
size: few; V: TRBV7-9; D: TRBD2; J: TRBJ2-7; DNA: TGTGCCAGCAGCTTCTCATCGACTAGCGGGAGTCTATACGAGCAGTACTTC; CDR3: CASSFSSTSGSLYEQYF
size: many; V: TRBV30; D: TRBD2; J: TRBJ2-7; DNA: TGTGCCTGGAGGTCTAGCGGGCTCTACGAGCAGTACTTC; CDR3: CAWRSSGLYEQYF
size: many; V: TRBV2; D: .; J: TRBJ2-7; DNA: TGTGCCAGCAGATCCATTGAGCAGTACTTC; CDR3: CASRSIEQYF
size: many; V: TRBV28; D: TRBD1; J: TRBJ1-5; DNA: TGTGCCAGCAGTAGATTCCCCAGGACAGGGCTTGATCAGCCCCAGCATTTT; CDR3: CASSRFPRTGLDQPQHF
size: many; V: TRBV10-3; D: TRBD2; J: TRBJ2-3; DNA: TGTGCCATCAGTGATGCTAGCGGGAGCGCAGATACGCAGTATTTT; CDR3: CAISDASGSADTQYF
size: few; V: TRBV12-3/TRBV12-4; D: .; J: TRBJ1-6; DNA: TGTGCCAGCAAACTCCGGGCCGAAACTTATAATTCACCCCTCCACTTT; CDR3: CASKLRAETYNSPLHF
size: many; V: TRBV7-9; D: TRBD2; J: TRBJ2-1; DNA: TGTGCCAGCAGACCGCCGACTAGCGGATCTTCCTACAATGAGCAGTTCTTC; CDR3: CASRPPTSGSSYNEQFF
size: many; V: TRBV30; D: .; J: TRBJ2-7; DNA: TGTGCCTGGGCCATGGGGGGAGAAGAGCAGTACTTC; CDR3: CAWAMGGEEQYF